The TCR beta chain under discussion was sequenced for a study of T cell changes during pregnancy in multiple sclerosis. This clone was seen once. CDR1 is MNHEY, CDR2 SVGAGI, per germline. This CDR3 spans 15 amino acids. V lost 1 base, J lost 1 base, and 10 bases lay in between. Generated by immunoSEQ multiplex PCR, the TCRdb table keeps only in-frame clones and is missing some. The sample has 30,000 to 35,000 clones; about nine tenths are singletons. The chain combines TRBV6-5 with TRBJ2-5, with unresolved D. Sequencing used CD8+ T cells from peripheral blood mononuclear cells, obtained after pregnancy. This receptor was identified in a female donor with multiple sclerosis, enrolled in a pregnancy study. CDR3 sequence: CASSYLNGFQETQYF. The CDR3 coding sequence is TGTGCCAGCAGTTACTTAAACGGTTTCCAAGAGACCCAGTACTTC.